These 14 T cell receptor beta chains were all obtained from the same sample, sequenced in a study of blood T cell repertoires in COVID-19 (dated by TCRdb to the early 2020s). The library was prepared using the immunoSEQ multiplex PCR assay. Held by TCRdb, this immuneACCESS table contains in-frame sequences only and omits some clones. Under half of the omission traces to an unresolved V gene where checked; the cause of the rest is unknown. This sample comprises 200,000 to 300,000 clones, around nine tenths of them detected only once. The ten top clones hold roughly 0.8% of the sample. The sequenced sample consisted of peripheral blood. These receptors were taken from a man under 40 with COVID-19, enrolled during active disease.

The chain uses TRBV9 and TRBJ1-6; 10 positions agree with TRBD1. V shed 4 bases and J 6 bases; nucleotides not matched to a gene: 10. The CDR3 loop spans 17 amino acids. CDR1 and CDR2 from the germline V gene are SGDLS and YYNGEE. CDR3 in amino acids: CASSPMTGGASNSPLHF. In nucleotides, the CDR3 is TGTGCCAGCAGCCCTATGACAGGGGGCGCTTCTAATTCACCCCTCCACTTT.

The V and J genes are TRBV18 and TRBJ2-3; 9 positions match TRBD1. The ends lost 0 bases at V and 4 bases at J; junction bases unmatched: 8. The CDR3 contains 17 residues. The germline CDR1 and CDR2 sequences are KGHSH and LQKENI. The CDR3 DNA is TGTGCCAGCTCACCACCGGCCCTACAGGGGGCTGCAGATACGCAGTATTTT. Its translation: CASSPPALQGAADTQYF.

J is TRBJ1-5 and V is TRBV28, with D uncertain. With 2 bases removed from V and 0 bases from J, the gap between germline ends came to 8 bases. The CDR3 runs 15 residues. Per germline, CDR1 MDHEN and CDR2 SYDVKM. CDR3 DNA sequence: TGTGCCAGCAGTTTAACAGTGACTAGCAATCAGCCCCAGCATTTT. Encoded protein: CASSLTVTSNQPQHF.

The V and J genes are TRBV7-9 and TRBJ2-5; 10 nucleotides agree with TRBD2. The CDR3 runs 16 residues. CDR1 is SEHNR, CDR2 FQNEAQ, per germline (reference sequence). Germline trimming cut 1 base from V and 2 bases from J; bases unmatched to any gene: 4. The CDR3: CASSLGSGGSQETQYF. The DNA of the CDR3 is TGTGCCAGCAGCTTAGGTAGCGGGGGGTCACAAGAGACCCAGTACTTC.

In this sample, this clone turned up a few times. The chain is built from TRBV5-6 and TRBJ1-2; D is unresolved. Germline loops: CDR1 SGHDT, CDR2 YYEEEE. V was shortened by 4 bases and J by 4 bases, with 11 bases between the two germline ends. The CDR3 runs 13 residues. The CDR3 region is CASSHGGTYGYTF. The CDR3 bases are TGTGCCAGCAGCCATGGAGGCACCTATGGCTACACCTTC.

This rearrangement joins TRBV10-2 to TRBJ1-6, with a possible D match to TRBD1 (6 bases). The V and J ends lost 5 bases and 5 bases respectively, with 13 bases between them. This CDR3 region has 15 residues. The V gene's germline CDR1 is WSHSY and CDR2 SAAADI. The CDR3 DNA reads as TGCGCCAGCAGTTACAGGGTAACGAATAATTCACCCCTCCACTTT. Protein product: CASSYRVTNNSPLHF.

V is TRBV5-4 and J is TRBJ1-3, with TRBD1 identical over 11 bases. Germline trimming cut 3 bases from V and 3 bases from J; bases unmatched to any gene: 2. The CDR3 loop spans 15 amino acids. Germline loops: CDR1 SGHNT, CDR2 YYREEE (reference sequence). For the CDR3, the DNA is TGTGCCAGCAGCTCGGACAGGGGGCTTGGAAACACCATATATTTT. Protein sequence: CASSSDRGLGNTIYF.

The rearrangement links TRBV30 to TRBJ1-2; 8 nucleotides agree with TRBD1. The CDR3 spans 13 residues. V gave up 8 bases and J gave up 4 bases; unmatched junction bases: 9. Germline CDR1 is GTSNPN and CDR2 is SVGIG (reference sequence). The CDR3 here is CAGSGQGSYGYTF. CDR3 in DNA: TGTGCCGGCTCTGGACAGGGTAGCTATGGCTACACCTTC. Drawing the rest from reference TRBV30 and TRBJ1-2, the complete variable domain is SQTIHQWPATLVQPVGSPLSLECTVEGTSNPNLYWYRQAAGRGLQLLFYSVGIGQISSEVPQNLSASRPQDRQFILSSKKLLLSDSGFYLCAGSGQGSYGYTFGSGTRLTVV.

Of note for this clone: The identical CDR3 is also encoded by other nucleotide sequences in the sample. The chain carries TRBV5-1 and TRBJ1-1; D not certain. The CDR3 is 14 residues long. The V gene lost 0 bases and the J gene lost 0 bases, with 6 bases spanning the gap. From germline, CDR1 is SGHRS and CDR2 YFSETQ. The CDR3 region is CASSLGGMNTEAFF. The CDR3 DNA reads as TGCGCCAGCAGCTTGGGCGGAATGAACACTGAAGCTTTCTTT.

The rearrangement joins TRBV18 to TRBJ1-2; the match to TRBD1 covers 8 bases. The CDR3 is 14 residues long. Germline CDR1 reads KGHSH; CDR2 reads LQKENI. With 2 bases clipped from V and 7 bases from J, the junction kept 6 bases outside the gene matches. The CDR3 is CASSPDGQGSGYTF. In DNA form, the CDR3 reads TGTGCCAGCTCACCAGACGGACAGGGAAGTGGCTACACCTTC.

This chain connects TRBV19 to TRBJ2-7; the D gene is possibly TRBD1 (6 bases). This CDR3 is built from 13 residues. Looked up from germline, CDR1 is LNHDA and CDR2 is SQIVND (reference sequence). V was shortened by 6 bases and J by 5 bases, with 14 bases between the two germline ends. CDR3 coding DNA: TGTGCCAGTAGCGGAACAGGGTCCCACGAGCAGTACTTC. This gives the protein CASSGTGSHEQYF. The whole variable domain, filled in from reference TRBV19 and TRBJ2-7, reads DGGITQSPKYLFRKEGQNVTLSCEQNLNHDAMYWYRQDPGQGLRLIYYSQIVNDFQKGDIAEGYSVSREKKESFPLTVTSAQKNPTAFYLCASSGTGSHEQYFGPGTRLTVT.

This clone has a handful of counts. The chain joins TRBV6-2 or TRBV6-3 to TRBJ1-5; D unclear. Germline values: CDR1 MNHEY, CDR2 SVGEGT. V gave up 6 bases and J gave up 0 bases, with 21 bases separating them. This CDR3 region has 18 residues. DNA of the CDR3: TGTGCCAGCAGCCCTATTCGGTCGGGTCCCCTTAGCAATCAGCCCCAGCATTTT. Translated, it gives CASSPIRSGPLSNQPQHF.

V is TRBV7-2 and J is TRBJ1-1; no reliable D call. The CDR3 is 14 residues long. The germline V gene encodes CDR1 SGHTA and CDR2 FQGNSA. V lost 5 bases and J 7 bases, leaving 17 bases between the germline ends. Written as DNA, the CDR3 is TGTGCCAGCAGCCCTTGGCCCGCCCTAGATGAAGCTTTCTTT. Its protein is CASSPWPALDEAFF.

The chain is built from TRBV19 and TRBJ1-1; a weak D match, TRBD1 (5 bases). The germline V and J ends were trimmed by 7 bases and 4 bases, with 13 bases remaining between them. CDR1 is LNHDA and CDR2 is SQIVND in the germline V gene (reference sequence). The CDR3 extends over 13 amino acids. CDR3 protein: CASIREGLTEAFF. The CDR3, as DNA: TGTGCCAGTATCCGGGAGGGACTCACTGAAGCTTTCTTT.